This TCR beta chain originates from a study of cytomegalovirus exposure and HLA in healthy donors. Germline-derived CDR1 and CDR2 are MDHEN and SYDVKM. The CDR3 extends over 15 amino acids. Trimming stripped 3 bases from V and 3 bases from J, with 12 bases between. Of note for this clone: The antigen is undetermined.

Study-level points and caveats: In vitro data verified three CMV-associated chains as specific for CMV antigens. Donors belonging to an Asian-associated ancestry cluster reportedly showed fewer N-insertions in productive TCRs than the roughly 670-donor mean, according to what a later analysis found. Further analysis was carried out later, and it showed several of the most significant clusters appearing linked to common viral pathogens. Trimming of TCR beta V- and J-genes showed a link, identified in a later analysis, to a missense DCLRE1C variant.

PCR used 60 Vbeta primers and 13 Jbeta primers. Assay: immunoSEQ multiplex PCR; the TCRdb copy retains only in-frame clones and omits some. Among fewer than 130,000 clones, 79% were seen once, and the ten largest hold more than 3%. V is TRBV28 and J is TRBJ1-3; D gene ambiguous. The TCR comes from a middle-aged woman in good health and CMV-seronegative. Sample: PBMCs. The CDR3 here is CASSFAGLSGNTIYF. In DNA form, the CDR3 reads TGTGCCAGCAGTTTTGCGGGTCTTAGTGGAAACACCATATATTTT.